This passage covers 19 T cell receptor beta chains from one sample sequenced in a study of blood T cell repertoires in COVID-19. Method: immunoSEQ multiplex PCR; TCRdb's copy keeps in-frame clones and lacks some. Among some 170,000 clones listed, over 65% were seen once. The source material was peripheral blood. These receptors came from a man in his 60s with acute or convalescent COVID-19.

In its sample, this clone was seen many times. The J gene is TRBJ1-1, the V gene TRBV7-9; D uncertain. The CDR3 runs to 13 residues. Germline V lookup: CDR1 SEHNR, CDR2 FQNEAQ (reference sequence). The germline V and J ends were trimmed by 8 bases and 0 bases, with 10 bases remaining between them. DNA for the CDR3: TGTGCCAGCGGAATAGACATGAACACTGAAGCTTTCTTT. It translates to CASGIDMNTEAFF. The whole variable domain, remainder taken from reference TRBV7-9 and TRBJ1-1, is DTGVSQNPRHKITKRGQNVTFRCDPISEHNRLYWYRQTLGQGPEFLTYFQNEAQLEKSRLLSDRFSAERPKGSFSTLEIQRTEQGDSAMYLCASGIDMNTEAFFGQGTRLTVV.

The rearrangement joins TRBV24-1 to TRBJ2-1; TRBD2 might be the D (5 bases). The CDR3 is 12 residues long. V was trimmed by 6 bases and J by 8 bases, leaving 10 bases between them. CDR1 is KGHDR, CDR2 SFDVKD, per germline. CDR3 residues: CATSLSGDEQFF. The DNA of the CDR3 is TGTGCCACCAGTCTGAGCGGCGATGAGCAGTTCTTC.

CDR3 region: CAWIMNTEAFF. The CDR3 nucleotides are TGTGCCTGGATTATGAACACTGAAGCTTTCTTT. The chain has TRBV30 and TRBJ1-1; D call uncertain. Germline CDR1 is GTSNPN and CDR2 is SVGIG (reference sequence). V was clipped by 4 bases and J by 0 bases, with 3 bases between them. CDR3 size: 11 residues.

CDR3 sequence: CASSQDWRGGATNEQFF. CDR3 nucleotides: TGCGCCAGCAGCCAAGACTGGCGGGGGGGAGCCACCAATGAGCAGTTCTTC. This chain joins TRBV4-1 and TRBJ2-1, with TRBD2 matching 9 bases. Unmatched junction bases numbered 9, after V lost 0 bases and J lost 6 bases. This CDR3 has 17 amino acids. Germline V CDR1 and CDR2: MGHRA, YSYEKL.

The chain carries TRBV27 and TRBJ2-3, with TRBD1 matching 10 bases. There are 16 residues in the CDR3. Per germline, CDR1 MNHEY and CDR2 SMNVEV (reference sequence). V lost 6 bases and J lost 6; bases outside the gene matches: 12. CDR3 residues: CASSRLGTGVVDTQYF. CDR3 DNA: TGTGCCAGCAGCCGCCTCGGGACAGGGGTGGTGGATACGCAGTATTTT.

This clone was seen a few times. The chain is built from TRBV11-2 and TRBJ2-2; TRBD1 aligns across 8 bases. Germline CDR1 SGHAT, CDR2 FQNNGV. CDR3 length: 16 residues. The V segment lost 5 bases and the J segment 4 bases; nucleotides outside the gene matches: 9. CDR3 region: CASSTSGQAITGELFF. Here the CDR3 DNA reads TGTGCCAGCAGCACCTCGGGACAGGCTATCACCGGGGAGCTGTTTTTT.

CDR3 region: CASRGTDWTGGYTF. The CDR3 DNA follows: TGTGCCAGCAGAGGGACAGATTGGACTGGTGGCTACACCTTC. The V call is TRBV14, the J call TRBJ1-2, with TRBD1 identical over 7 bases. This CDR3 region has 14 residues. The V gene's germline CDR1 is SGHDN and CDR2 FVKESK. Germline trimming cut 6 bases from V and 7 bases from J; bases unmatched to any gene: 11.

CDR3 bases: TGTGCCAGCAGTGAACAGGGGTTTAGTCCCGGGGAGCTGTTTTTT. Translation gives CASSEQGFSPGELFF. The V and J genes are TRBV2 and TRBJ2-2; D may be TRBD1 (6 bases). Germline V gene lookup returns CDR1 SNHLY and CDR2 FYNNEI. The CDR3 totals 15 residues. V lost 2 bases to trimming and J lost 6 bases, with 13 bases between them.

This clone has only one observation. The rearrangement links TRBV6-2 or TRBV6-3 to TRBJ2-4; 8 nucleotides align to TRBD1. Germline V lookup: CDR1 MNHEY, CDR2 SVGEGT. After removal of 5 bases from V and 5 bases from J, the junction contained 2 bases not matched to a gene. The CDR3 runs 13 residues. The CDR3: CASSPGQENIQYF. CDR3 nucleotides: TGTGCCAGCAGTCCGGGACAGGAAAACATTCAGTACTTC.

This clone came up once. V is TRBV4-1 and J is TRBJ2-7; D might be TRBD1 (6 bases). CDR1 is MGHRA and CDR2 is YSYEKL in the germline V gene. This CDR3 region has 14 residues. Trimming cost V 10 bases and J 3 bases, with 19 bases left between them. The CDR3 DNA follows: TGCGCCACCAACAGGGCCACCCTAGACTACGAGCAGTACTTC. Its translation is CATNRATLDYEQYF.

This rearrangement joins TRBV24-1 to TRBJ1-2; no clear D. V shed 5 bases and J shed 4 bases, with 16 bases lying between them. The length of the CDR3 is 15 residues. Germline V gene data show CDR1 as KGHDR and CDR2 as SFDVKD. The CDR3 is CATSAWAGQGYGYTF. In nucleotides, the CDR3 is TGTGCCACCAGTGCCTGGGCCGGCCAAGGCTATGGCTACACCTTC.

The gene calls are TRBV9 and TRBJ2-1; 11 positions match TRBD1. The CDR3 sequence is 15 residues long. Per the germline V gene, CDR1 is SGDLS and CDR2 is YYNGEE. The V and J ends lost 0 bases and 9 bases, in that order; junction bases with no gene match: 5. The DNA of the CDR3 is TGTGCCAGCAGCGTAGGGACAGGGGGCACCGGTGAGCAGTTCTTC. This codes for CASSVGTGGTGEQFF.

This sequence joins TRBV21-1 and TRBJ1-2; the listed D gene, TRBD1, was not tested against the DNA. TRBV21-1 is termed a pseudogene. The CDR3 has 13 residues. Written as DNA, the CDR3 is TGTGCCAGCAGCAAGCCAGGGAAGGGTGGCTACACCTTC. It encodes CASSKPGKGGYTF.

CDR3 amino acids: CASSERGAYEQYF. CDR3 bases: TGCGCCAGCAGCGAGCGGGGAGCCTACGAGCAGTACTTC. This chain joins TRBV5-1 and TRBJ2-7, with TRBD2 identical over 7 bases. Trimming cost V 4 bases and J 2 bases; bases outside gene matches: 3. Per germline, CDR1 SGHRS and CDR2 YFSETQ. This CDR3 is built from 13 residues.

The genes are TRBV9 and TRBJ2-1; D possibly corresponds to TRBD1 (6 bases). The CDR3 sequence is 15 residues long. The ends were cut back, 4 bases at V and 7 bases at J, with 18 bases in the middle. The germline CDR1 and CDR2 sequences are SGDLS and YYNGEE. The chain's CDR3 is CASSPRRDMKNEQFF. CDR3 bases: TGTGCCAGCAGCCCCCGCCGGGACATGAAGAATGAGCAGTTCTTC.

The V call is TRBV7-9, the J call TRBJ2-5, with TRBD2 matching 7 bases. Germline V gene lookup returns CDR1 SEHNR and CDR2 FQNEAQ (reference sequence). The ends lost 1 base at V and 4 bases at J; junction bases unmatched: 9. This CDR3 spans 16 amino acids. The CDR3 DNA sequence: TGTGCCAGCAGCTTAGGATTCGGAGGGGAGGGAGAGACCCAGTACTTC. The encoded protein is CASSLGFGGEGETQYF.

CDR3 sequence: CARVGISGATDTQYF. CDR3 nucleotides: TGTGCCAGAGTAGGGATTAGCGGGGCCACAGATACGCAGTATTTT. This sequence joins TRBV2 and TRBJ2-3, with TRBD2 matching 8 bases. The junction had 10 bases not matched to a gene; V was cut back by 9 bases and J by 2 bases. The V gene's germline CDR1 is SNHLY and CDR2 FYNNEI. There are 15 residues in the CDR3.

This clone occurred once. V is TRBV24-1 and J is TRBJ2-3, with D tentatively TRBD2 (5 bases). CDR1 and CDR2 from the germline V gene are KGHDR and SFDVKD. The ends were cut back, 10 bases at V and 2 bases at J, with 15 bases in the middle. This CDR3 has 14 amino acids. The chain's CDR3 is CATSSGSYTDTQYF. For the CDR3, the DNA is TGTGCCACGTCCTCGGGATCCTACACAGATACGCAGTATTTT.

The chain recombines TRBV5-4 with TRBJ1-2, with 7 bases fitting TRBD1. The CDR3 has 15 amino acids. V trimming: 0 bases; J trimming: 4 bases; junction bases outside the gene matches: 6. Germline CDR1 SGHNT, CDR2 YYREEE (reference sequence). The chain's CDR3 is CASSLEGAGVYGYTF. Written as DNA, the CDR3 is TGTGCCAGCAGCTTGGAGGGGGCTGGCGTCTATGGCTACACCTTC.